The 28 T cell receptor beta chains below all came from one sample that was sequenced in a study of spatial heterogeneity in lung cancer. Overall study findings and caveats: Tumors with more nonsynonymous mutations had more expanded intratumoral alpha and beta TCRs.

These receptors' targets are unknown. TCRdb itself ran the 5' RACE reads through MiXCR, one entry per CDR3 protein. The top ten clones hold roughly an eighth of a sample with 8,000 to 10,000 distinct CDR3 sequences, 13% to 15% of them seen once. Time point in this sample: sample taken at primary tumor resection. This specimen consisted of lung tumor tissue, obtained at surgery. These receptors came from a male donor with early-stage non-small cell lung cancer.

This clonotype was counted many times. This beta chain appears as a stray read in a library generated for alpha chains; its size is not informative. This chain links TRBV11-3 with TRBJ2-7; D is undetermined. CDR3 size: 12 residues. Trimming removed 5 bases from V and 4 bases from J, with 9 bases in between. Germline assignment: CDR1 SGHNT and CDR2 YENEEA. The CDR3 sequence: CASSRYLYEQYF. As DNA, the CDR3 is TGTGCCAGCAGCCGCTACTTGTACGAGCAGTACTTC. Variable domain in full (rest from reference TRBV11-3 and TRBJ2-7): EAGVVQSPRYKIIEKKQPVAFWCNPISGHNTLYWYLQNLGQGPELLIRYENEEAVDDSQLPKDRFSAERLKGVDSTLKIQPAELGDSAVYLCASSRYLYEQYFGPGTRLTVT.

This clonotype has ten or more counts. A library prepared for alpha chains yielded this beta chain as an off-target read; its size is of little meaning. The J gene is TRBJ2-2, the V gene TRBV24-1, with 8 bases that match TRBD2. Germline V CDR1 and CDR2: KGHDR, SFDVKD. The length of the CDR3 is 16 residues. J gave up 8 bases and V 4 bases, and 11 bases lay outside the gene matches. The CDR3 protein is CATSDLKTSGSGELFF. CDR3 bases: TGTGCCACCAGTGACCTTAAAACTAGCGGAAGTGGGGAGCTGTTTTTT.

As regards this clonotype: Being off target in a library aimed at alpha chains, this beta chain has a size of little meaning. CDR3 amino acids: CASSLVRGGQETQYF. The CDR3, as DNA: TGTGCCAGCAGCTTAGTACGGGGGGGCCAAGAGACCCAGTACTTC. The chain has TRBV7-2 and TRBJ2-5, with 8 bases that match TRBD2. The CDR3 totals 15 residues. Germline CDR1 and CDR2: SGHTA and FQGNSA. Trimming removed 1 base from V and 1 base from J; junction bases left unmatched: 2.

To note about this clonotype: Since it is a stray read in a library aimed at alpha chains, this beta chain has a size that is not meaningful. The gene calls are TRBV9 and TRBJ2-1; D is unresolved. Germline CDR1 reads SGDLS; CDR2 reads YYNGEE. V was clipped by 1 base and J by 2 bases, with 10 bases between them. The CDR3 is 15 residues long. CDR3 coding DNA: TGTGCCAGCAGCGTATCCAGCACGACCTACAATGAGCAGTTCTTC. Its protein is CASSVSSTTYNEQFF.

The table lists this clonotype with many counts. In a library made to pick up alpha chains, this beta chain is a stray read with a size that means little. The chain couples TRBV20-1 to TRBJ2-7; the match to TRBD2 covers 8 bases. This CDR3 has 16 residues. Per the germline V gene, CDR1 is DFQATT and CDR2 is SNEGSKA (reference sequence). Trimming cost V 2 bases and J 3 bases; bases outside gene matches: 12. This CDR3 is CSARPLGLASYYEQYF. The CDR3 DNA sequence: TGCAGTGCTAGACCCCTAGGACTAGCATCATACTACGAGCAGTACTTC.

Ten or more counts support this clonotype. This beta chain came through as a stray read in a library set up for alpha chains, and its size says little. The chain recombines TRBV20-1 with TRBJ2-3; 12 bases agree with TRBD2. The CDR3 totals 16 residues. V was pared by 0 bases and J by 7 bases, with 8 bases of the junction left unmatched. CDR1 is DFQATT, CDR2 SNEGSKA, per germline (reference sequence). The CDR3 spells CSARDFLAGGPHTQYF. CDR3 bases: TGCAGTGCTAGAGATTTCCTAGCGGGAGGGCCACATACGCAGTATTTT.

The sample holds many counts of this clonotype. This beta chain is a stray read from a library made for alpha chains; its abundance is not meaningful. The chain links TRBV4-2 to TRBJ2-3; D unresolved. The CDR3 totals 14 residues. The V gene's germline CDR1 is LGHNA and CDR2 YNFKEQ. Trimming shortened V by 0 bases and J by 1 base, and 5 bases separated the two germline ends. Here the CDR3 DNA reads TGTGCCAGCAGCCAAGATCTAGGCACAGATACGCAGTATTTT. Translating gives CASSQDLGTDTQYF.

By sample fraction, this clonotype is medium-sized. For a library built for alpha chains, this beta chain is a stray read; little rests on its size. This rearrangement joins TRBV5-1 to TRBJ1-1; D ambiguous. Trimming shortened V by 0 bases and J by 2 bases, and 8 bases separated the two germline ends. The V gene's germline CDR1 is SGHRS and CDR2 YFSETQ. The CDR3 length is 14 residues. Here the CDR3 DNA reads TGCGCCAGCAGCTTGGACACCTTTAACACTGAAGCTTTCTTT. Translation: CASSLDTFNTEAFF.

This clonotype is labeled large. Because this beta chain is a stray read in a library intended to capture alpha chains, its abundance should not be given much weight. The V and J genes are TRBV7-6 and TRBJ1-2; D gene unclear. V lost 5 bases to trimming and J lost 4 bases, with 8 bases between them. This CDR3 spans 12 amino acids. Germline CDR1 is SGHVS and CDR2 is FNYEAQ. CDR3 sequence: CASSPGPYGYTF. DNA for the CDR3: TGTGCCAGCAGCCCTGGACCCTATGGCTACACCTTC.

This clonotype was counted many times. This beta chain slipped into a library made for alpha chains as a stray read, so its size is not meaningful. This CDR3 reads CASSYAGAANYGYTF. The CDR3 DNA reads TGTGCCAGCAGCTACGCAGGGGCTGCTAACTATGGCTACACCTTC. V usage is TRBV7-9 and J usage is TRBJ1-2, with D possibly being TRBD1 (6 bases). Germline assignment: CDR1 SEHNR and CDR2 FQNEAQ (reference sequence). The V and J ends lost 4 bases and 0 bases respectively, with 12 bases between them. CDR3 length: 15 residues.

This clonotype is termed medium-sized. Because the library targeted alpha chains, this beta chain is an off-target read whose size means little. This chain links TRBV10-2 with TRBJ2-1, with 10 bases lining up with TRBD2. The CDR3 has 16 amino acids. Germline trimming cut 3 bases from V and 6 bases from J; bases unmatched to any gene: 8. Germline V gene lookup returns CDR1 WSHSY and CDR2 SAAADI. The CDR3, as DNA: TGCGCCAGCAGTGAACTAGCGGGGCTTGGGGCCAATGAGCAGTTCTTC. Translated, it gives CASSELAGLGANEQFF.

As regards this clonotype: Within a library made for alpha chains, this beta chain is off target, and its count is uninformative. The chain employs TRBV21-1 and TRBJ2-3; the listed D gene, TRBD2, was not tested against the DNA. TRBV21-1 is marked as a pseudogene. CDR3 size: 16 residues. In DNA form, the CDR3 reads TGTGCCAGCAGCAAAGGCCCTAGCGGGGATTCAGATACGCAGTATTTT. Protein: CASSKGPSGDSDTQYF.

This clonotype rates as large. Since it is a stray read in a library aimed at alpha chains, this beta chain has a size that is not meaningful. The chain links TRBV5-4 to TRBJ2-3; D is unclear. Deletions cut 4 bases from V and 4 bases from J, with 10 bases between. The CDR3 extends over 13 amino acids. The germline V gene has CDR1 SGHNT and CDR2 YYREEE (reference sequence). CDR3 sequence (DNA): TGTGCCAGCAGCCCCCTCGGCGCAGATACGCAGTATTTT. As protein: CASSPLGADTQYF.

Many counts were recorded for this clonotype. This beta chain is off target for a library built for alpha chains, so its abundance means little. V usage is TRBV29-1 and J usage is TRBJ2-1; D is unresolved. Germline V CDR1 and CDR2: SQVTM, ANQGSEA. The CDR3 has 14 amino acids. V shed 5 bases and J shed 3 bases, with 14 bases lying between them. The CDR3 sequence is CSVTGLPFYNEQFF. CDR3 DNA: TGCAGCGTTACGGGTCTTCCCTTCTACAATGAGCAGTTCTTC.

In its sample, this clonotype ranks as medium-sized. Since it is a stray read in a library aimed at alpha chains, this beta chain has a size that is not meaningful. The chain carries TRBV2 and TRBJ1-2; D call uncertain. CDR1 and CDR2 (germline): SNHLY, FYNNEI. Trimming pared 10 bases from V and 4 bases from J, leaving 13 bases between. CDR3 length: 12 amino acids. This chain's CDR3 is CATASSFYGYTF. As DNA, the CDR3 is TGTGCCACCGCGTCCTCATTCTATGGCTACACCTTC.

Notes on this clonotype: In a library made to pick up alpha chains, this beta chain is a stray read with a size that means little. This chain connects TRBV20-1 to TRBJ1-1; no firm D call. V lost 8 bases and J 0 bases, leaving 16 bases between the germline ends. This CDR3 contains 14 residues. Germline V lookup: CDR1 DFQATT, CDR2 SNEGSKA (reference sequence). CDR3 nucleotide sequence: TGCAGTTCCCGGGCGAGGAGGATGAACACTGAAGCTTTCTTT. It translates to CSSRARRMNTEAFF.

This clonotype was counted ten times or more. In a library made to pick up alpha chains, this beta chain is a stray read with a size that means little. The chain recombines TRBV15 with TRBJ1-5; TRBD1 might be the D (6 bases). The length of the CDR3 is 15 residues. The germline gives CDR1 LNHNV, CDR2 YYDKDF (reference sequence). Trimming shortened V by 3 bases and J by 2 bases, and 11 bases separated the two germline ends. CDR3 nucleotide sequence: TGTGCCACCAGCAGTGCAGGGGATGGCAATCAGCCCCAGCATTTT. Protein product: CATSSAGDGNQPQHF.

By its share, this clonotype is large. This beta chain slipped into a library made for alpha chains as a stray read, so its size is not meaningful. CDR3 bases: TGTGCCATCAGTGAGTCAGGGACTAGCACCTACAATGAGCAGTTCTTC. It specifies CAISESGTSTYNEQFF. The chain links TRBV10-3 to TRBJ2-1; TRBD2 aligns across 9 bases. This CDR3 spans 16 amino acids. CDR1 ENHRY and CDR2 SYGVKD come from the germline V gene. Trimming took 0 bases from V and 2 from J; bases not matched to a gene: 2.

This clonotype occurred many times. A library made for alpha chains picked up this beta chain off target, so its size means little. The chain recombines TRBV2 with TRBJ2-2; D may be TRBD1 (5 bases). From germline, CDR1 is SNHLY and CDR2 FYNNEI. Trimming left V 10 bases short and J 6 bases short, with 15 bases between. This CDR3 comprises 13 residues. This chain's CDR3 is CATSTQGAGELFF. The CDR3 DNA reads TGTGCCACTTCCACCCAGGGTGCCGGGGAGCTGTTTTTT.

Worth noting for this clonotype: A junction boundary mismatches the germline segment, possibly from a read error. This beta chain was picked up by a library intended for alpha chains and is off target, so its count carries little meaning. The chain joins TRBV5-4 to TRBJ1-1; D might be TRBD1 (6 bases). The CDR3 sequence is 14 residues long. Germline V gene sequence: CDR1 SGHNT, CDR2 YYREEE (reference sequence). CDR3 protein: CASSLGGADTEAFF. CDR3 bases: TGTGCCAGCAGTTTGGGGGGGGCAGACACTGAAGCTTTCTTT.

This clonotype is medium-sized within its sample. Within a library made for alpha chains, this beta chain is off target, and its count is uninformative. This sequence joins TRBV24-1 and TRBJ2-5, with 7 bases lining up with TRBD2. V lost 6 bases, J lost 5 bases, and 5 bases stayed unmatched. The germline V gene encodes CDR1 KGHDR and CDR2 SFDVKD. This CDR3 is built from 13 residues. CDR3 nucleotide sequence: TGTGCCACCAGTAGAGCGGGGCAGGAGACCCAGTACTTC. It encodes CATSRAGQETQYF.

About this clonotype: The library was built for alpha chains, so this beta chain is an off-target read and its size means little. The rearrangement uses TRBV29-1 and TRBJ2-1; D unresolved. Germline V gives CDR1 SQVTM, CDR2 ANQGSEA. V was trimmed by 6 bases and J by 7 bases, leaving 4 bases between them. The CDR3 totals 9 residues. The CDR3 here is CSVANEQFF. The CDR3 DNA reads TGCAGCGTCGCAAATGAGCAGTTCTTC.

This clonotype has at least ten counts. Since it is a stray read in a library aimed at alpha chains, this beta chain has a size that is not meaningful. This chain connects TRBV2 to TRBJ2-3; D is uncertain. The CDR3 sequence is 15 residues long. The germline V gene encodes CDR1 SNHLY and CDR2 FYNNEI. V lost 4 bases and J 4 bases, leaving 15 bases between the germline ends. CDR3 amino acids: CASSVRLTVADTQYF. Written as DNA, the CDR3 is TGTGCCAGCAGTGTCCGGCTAACCGTGGCAGATACGCAGTATTTT.

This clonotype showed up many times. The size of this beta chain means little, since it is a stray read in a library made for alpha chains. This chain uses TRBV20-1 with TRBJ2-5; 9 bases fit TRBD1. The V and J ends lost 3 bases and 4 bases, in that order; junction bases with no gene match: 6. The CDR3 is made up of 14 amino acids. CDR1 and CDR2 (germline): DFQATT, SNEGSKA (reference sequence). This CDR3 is CSARRGQGVETQYF. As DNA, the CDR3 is TGCAGTGCTAGGAGGGGACAGGGAGTAGAGACCCAGTACTTC.

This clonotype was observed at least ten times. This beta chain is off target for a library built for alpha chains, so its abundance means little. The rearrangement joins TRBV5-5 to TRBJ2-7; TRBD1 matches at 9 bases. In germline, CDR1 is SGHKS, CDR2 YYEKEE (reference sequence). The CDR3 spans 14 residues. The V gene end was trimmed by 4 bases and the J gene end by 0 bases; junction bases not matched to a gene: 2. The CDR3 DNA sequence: TGTGCCAGCAGCCACAGGGGGCTCTCCTACGAGCAGTACTTC. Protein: CASSHRGLSYEQYF.

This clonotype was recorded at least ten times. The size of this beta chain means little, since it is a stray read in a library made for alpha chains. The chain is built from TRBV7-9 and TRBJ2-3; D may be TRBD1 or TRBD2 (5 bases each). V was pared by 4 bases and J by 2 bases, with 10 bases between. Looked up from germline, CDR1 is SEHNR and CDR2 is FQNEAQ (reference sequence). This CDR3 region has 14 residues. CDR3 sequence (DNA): TGTGCCAGCAGCTCACGAGGGGTCACAGATACGCAGTATTTT. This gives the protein CASSSRGVTDTQYF.

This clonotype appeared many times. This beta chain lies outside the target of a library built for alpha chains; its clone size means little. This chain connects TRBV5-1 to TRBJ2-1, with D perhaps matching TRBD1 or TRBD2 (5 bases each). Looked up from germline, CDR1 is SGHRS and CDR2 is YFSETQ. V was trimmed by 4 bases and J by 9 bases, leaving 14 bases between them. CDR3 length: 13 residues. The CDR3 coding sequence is TGCGCCAGCAGCCTGGGGACGGTGCTTGAGCAGTTCTTC. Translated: CASSLGTVLEQFF.

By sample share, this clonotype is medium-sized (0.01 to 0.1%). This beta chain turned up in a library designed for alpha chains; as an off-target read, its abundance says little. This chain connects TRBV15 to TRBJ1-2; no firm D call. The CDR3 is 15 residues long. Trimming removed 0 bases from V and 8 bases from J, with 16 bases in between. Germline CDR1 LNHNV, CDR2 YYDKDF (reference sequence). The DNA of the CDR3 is TGTGCCACCAGCAGAGATCGAAAGGGAAGCGGCGGCTACACCTTC. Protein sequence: CATSRDRKGSGGYTF.